These T cell receptor beta chains were read from a single sample in a study of T cells after yellow fever vaccination. TCRdb used MiXCR to reprocess the 5' RACE reads, holding one entry per CDR3 protein. The table has approximately 260,000 distinct CDR3 sequences, over 10% seen once. The sample was CD4+ T cells sorted from PBMCs, taken 45 days after the yellow fever booster vaccination. Receptors originate from a young man who received the YFV17D yellow fever vaccine. CDR3s include the opening cysteine and the closing phenylalanine or tryptophan. Fields, in order: D gene, clone size, V gene, J gene, CDR3 DNA, CDR3 protein. D genes are given only for firm matches. The size of a clone is reported for some rows only, either as once, few or many, or as a class for expanded clones.

>NA|NA|TRBV7-2|TRBJ1-2
TGTGCCAGCAGCCAAGACCGCGGGAAATGGGGCTACACCTTC
CASSQDRGKWGYTF
>TRBD1|NA|TRBV12-3/TRBV12-4|TRBJ1-2
TGTGCCAGCAGGAGGACAGGGGCCAGCTATGGCTACACCTTC
CASRRTGASYGYTF
>TRBD2|NA|TRBV20-1|TRBJ2-1
TGCAGTGCTGAGGTAGCGGGAGCGGGGGGCTCCTACAATGAGCAGTTCTTC
CSAEVAGAGGSYNEQFF
>NA|many|TRBV7-6|TRBJ2-5
TGTGCCAGCAGGGATCGGGAGACCCAGTACTTC
CASRDRETQYF
>TRBD1|few|TRBV6-2/TRBV6-3|TRBJ2-1
TGTGCCAGCAGCACACGGACAGGGTCCCTCAATGAGCAGTTCTTC
CASSTRTGSLNEQFF
>NA|few|TRBV12-3/TRBV12-4|TRBJ2-5
TGTGCCAGCAGTCCCCCACAGGAAGAGACCCAGTACTTC
CASSPPQEETQYF
>NA|many|TRBV12-3/TRBV12-4|TRBJ1-2
TGTGCCAGCAGTTTCGGCTCAGGCGGTAACTATGGCTACACCTTC
CASSFGSGGNYGYTF
>TRBD1|NA|TRBV6-2/TRBV6-3|TRBJ1-5
TGTGCCAGCAGTTACTCGATGCACAGGGGAGAGGATGGCAATCAGCCCCAGCATTTT
CASSYSMHRGEDGNQPQHF
>NA|NA|TRBV19|TRBJ2-3
TGTGCCAGTAGTATAAGGGATACGCAGTATTTT
CASSIRDTQYF
>NA|few|TRBV20-1|TRBJ1-1
TGCAGTGCTAGAGCCGACAGGGAAGCTTTCTTT
CSARADREAFF
>TRBD1|NA|TRBV12-3/TRBV12-4|TRBJ2-2
TGTGCCAGCAGTTACAGGGGGCGCGGCACCGGGGAGCTGTTTTTT
CASSYRGRGTGELFF
>NA|few|TRBV11-2|TRBJ2-1
TGTGCCAGCACCGGTGGGGGAATGGTTTACAATGAGCAGTTCTTC
CASTGGGMVYNEQFF
>NA|few|TRBV5-1|TRBJ2-3
TGCGCCAGCAGCCAGCAGGATACGCAGTATTTT
CASSQQDTQYF
>TRBD1|many|TRBV28|TRBJ2-7
TGTGCCAGCGCACAGGGGGCGCGCGAGCAGTACTTC
CASAQGAREQYF
>NA|NA|TRBV11-2|TRBJ2-6
TGTGCCAGCCCAAGGGGGGGCAGGGGGTCATCTGGGGCCAACGTCCTGACTTTC
CASPRGGRGSSGANVLTF
>NA|few|TRBV28|TRBJ2-7
TGTGCCAGCAGTCTCCTTGAGGCAGTTCCGGACCACGAGCAGTACTTC
CASSLLEAVPDHEQYF
>TRBD1|NA|TRBV19|TRBJ1-2
TGTGCCAGTAGTATATCGGGACAGGGGGCCGACTATGGCTACACCTTC
CASSISGQGADYGYTF
>NA|NA|TRBV21-1|TRBJ2-1
TGTGCCAGCAGCAAACTAGCGGGAGCCTACAATGAGCAGTTCTTC
CASSKLAGAYNEQFF
>TRBD2|few|TRBV20-1|TRBJ2-1
TGCAGTGCTGCTAGCGGGAAAAACAATGAGCAGTTCTTC
CSAASGKNNEQFF
>TRBD1|many|TRBV29-1|TRBJ2-7
TGCAGCGTTGGGGGAGGACAGGGGCGGACCTACGAGCAGTACTTC
CSVGGGQGRTYEQYF
>TRBD2|NA|TRBV20-1|TRBJ2-1
TGCAGTGCTAGCCAGAGATTTAGCGGGAGGGCCCCCTACAATGAGCAGTTCTTC
CSASQRFSGRAPYNEQFF
>TRBD2|many|TRBV6-1|TRBJ2-1
TGTGCCAGCGGAATGCTAGCGGGAGCCGTCGGCAATGAGCAGTTCTTC
CASGMLAGAVGNEQFF
>NA|NA|TRBV30|TRBJ1-5
TGTGCCTGGAGTTCATCCTATCAGCCCCAGCATTTT
CAWSSSYQPQHF
>NA|few|TRBV11-2|TRBJ2-6
TGTGCCACCAGCTTAGGTTCAGTCTCTGGGGCCAACGTCCTGACTTTC
CATSLGSVSGANVLTF
>NA|few|TRBV12-3/TRBV12-4|TRBJ2-5
TGTGCCAGCAGGATAAGAGGCCAAGAGACCCAGTACTTC
CASRIRGQETQYF
>NA|few|TRBV29-1|TRBJ1-2
TGCAGCGGGTCTACAGGGCGGAACTATGGCTACACCTTC
CSGSTGRNYGYTF
>NA|few|TRBV10-3|TRBJ2-5
TGTGCCATCAGTGACTTCTCACAAGAGACCCAGTACTTC
CAISDFSQETQYF
>NA|NA|TRBV3-1|TRBJ1-2
TGTGCCAGCAGCCAGGGGGAAGTGTCTGGCTACACCTTC
CASSQGEVSGYTF
>NA|NA|TRBV10-3|TRBJ2-4
TGTGCCATCAGTGAGTCGATCGTCTTGGACGCCAATCAAAGGAACATTCAGTACTTC
CAISESIVLDANQRNIQYF
>NA|NA|TRBV5-5|TRBJ1-2
TGTGCCAGCAGCTCTCTGGGGTCGGGCCGTGGCTACACCTTC
CASSSLGSGRGYTF
>NA|NA|TRBV12-3/TRBV12-4|TRBJ2-5
TGTGCCAGCAGTCCACTGAGCGGCTATAGGACCCAGTACTTC
CASSPLSGYRTQYF
>TRBD1|many|TRBV11-2|TRBJ2-1
TGTGCCAGCAGTCCTCAGGGGGCCTCCTACAATGAGCAGTTCTTC
CASSPQGASYNEQFF
>TRBD1|few|TRBV6-1|TRBJ2-1
TGTGCCAGCGGACGGGACAGGGTCATCAATGAGCAGTTCTTC
CASGRDRVINEQFF
>TRBD2|NA|TRBV5-1|TRBJ2-1
TGCGCCAGCAGCTTGACTAGCGGGGGGGGCTACAATGAGCAGTTCTTC
CASSLTSGGGYNEQFF
>NA|NA|TRBV3-1|TRBJ2-7
TGTGCCAGCAGCCAATGGGTCGAGGGGTACGAGCAGTACTTC
CASSQWVEGYEQYF
>TRBD1|many|TRBV5-1|TRBJ1-1
TGCGCCAGCAGCTTGGTGGGGACAGGGTTTAAGAACACTGAAGCTTTCTTT
CASSLVGTGFKNTEAFF
>NA|NA|TRBV14|TRBJ2-4
TGTGCCAGCAGCCAGGGCAACATTCAGTACTTC
CASSQGNIQYF
>NA|NA|TRBV7-2|TRBJ1-2
TGTGCCAGCAGCTTAACCACGTCCGGTTCAATGGGCTATGGCTACACCTTC
CASSLTTSGSMGYGYTF
>NA|few|TRBV11-2|TRBJ1-2
TGTGCCAGCACCAAGACAACCGACTATGGCTACACCTTC
CASTKTTDYGYTF
>NA|NA|TRBV20-1|TRBJ1-1
TGCAGTGCTAGCGTCCGGACCACTGAAGCTTTCTTT
CSASVRTTEAFF
>NA|NA|TRBV20-1|TRBJ2-2
TGCAGTGCTAGAGGAGGGACCGGGGAGCTGTTTTTT
CSARGGTGELFF
>NA|few|TRBV20-1|TRBJ1-2
TGCAGTGCTAGAGAACACAGGGACTATGGCTACACCTTC
CSAREHRDYGYTF
>NA|few|TRBV20-1|TRBJ2-2
TGCAGTGCTACAAAAGTAGTAAACACCGGGGAGCTGTTTTTT
CSATKVVNTGELFF
>NA|NA|TRBV20-1|TRBJ2-2
TGCAGTGCTAGAGATCCACAGGGCGGGACCGGGGAGCTGTTTTTT
CSARDPQGGTGELFF
>TRBD2|NA|TRBV18|TRBJ2-2
TGTGCCAGCTCACCACCGTCTAGCGGGGACACCGGGGAGCTGTTTTTT
CASSPPSSGDTGELFF
>NA|few|TRBV18|TRBJ2-5
TGTGCCAGCTCACCAGTGAACAGCCAAGAGACCCAGTACTTC
CASSPVNSQETQYF
>NA|NA|TRBV18|TRBJ2-5
TGTGCCAGCTCACCAGCCTCGGGCCAAGAGACCCAGTACTTC
CASSPASGQETQYF
>TRBD1|NA|TRBV10-3|TRBJ2-5
TGTGCCGCCGGCAGGGGGGCAGGACAGGGGGCAGAAGAGACCCAGTACTTC
CAAGRGAGQGAEETQYF